The sequence of this TCR beta chain was determined in a study of cytomegalovirus exposure and HLA in healthy donors. The wider study: Earlier work reported 110 million or so unique TCR beta sequences from 170 million or so T cells.

Germline V gives CDR1 MGHRA, CDR2 YSYEKL. The CDR3 runs 15 residues. V dropped 0 bases and J dropped 3 bases, with 11 bases sitting between them. PCR primers comprised 60 Vbeta and 13 Jbeta primers. Libraries were prepared by immunoSEQ multiplex PCR; TCRdb keeps only in-frame clonotypes and omits some of them. The sample table sets out around 52,000 clones. The study's findings and limits: As immune exposure information, only CMV serostatus was available.

Healthy individuals who donated bone marrow served as the donors. Donors counted as nominally healthy when sampled, yet unrecorded immune exposures were likely. In the case of this clone: Its antigen is undetermined.

Sequences were obtained from PBMCs. The clonotype originates from a woman aged 50 to 60 in good health and CMV-seropositive. The chain combines TRBV4-1 with TRBJ1-1; possibly TRBD1 for D (6 bases). CDR3: CASSQDQDRYTEAFF. The CDR3 DNA reads TGCGCCAGCAGCCAAGATCAGGACAGATACACTGAAGCTTTCTTT.